A selection of T cell receptor beta chains follows, all from one sample in a study of glioma-infiltrating T cells after dendritic cell vaccination. Using immunoSEQ multiplex PCR, the repertoire was profiled, and TCRdb retains in-frame clones only, with some absent. The sample yields 80,000 to 100,000 clones, 75% to 90% seen once. The material sequenced was blood, taken after dendritic cell vaccination. The receptors were gathered from a human donor with glioblastoma. Each CDR3 is given with its conserved first and last residue. A D gene is named only where the DNA matches it firmly. Clone size is shown for a subset of rows, as once, few, many or a class of expanded clone.

j_call | clone_size | d_call | v_call | cdr3_length | cdr3_nt | cdr3_aa
TRBJ2-1 | - | TRBD2 | TRBV27 | 15 | TGTGCCAGCAGTTTGGTTAGCGGGAGTCACAATGAGCAGTTCTTC | CASSLVSGSHNEQFF
TRBJ2-7 | - | - | TRBV6-5 | 12 | TGTGCCAGCAGTTCTTATTCCTACGAGCAGTACTTC | CASSSYSYEQYF
TRBJ1-2 | - | - | TRBV10-3 | 12 | TGTGCCATCAGCGGAGATAACTATGGCTACACCTTC | CAISGDNYGYTF
TRBJ1-2 | - | - | TRBV5-1 | 15 | TGCGCCAGCAGCCAGGGGACCACGAGGGACTATGGCTACACCTTC | CASSQGTTRDYGYTF
TRBJ1-2 | once | - | TRBV7-9 | 15 | TGTGCCAGCAGCTTAGACGGGGATGATTATCTTAGCTACACCTTC | CASSLDGDDYLSYTF
TRBJ2-7 | - | TRBD2 | TRBV5-1 | 15 | TGCGCCAGCAGCTTAAGCGGGAGAGAAAGAGGCGAGCAGTACTTC | CASSLSGRERGEQYF
TRBJ1-4 | - | - | TRBV10-3 | 17 | TGTGCCATCAGTGTTAGTCCCGTCGGGGCAACTAATGAAAAACTGTTTTTT | CAISVSPVGATNEKLFF
TRBJ2-7 | - | - | TRBV2 | 15 | TGTGCCAGCAACCCCGTTGGTGAGGCGTCCTACGAGCAGTACTTC | CASNPVGEASYEQYF
TRBJ1-2 | - | - | TRBV5-4 | 13 | TGTGCCAGCAGCTTGGCCGGGGGGGTCGGGTACACCTTC | CASSLAGGVGYTF
TRBJ1-2 | - | - | TRBV4-1 | 14 | TGCGCCAGCAGCCAAGATCGAGGAGTCAATGGCTACACCTTC | CASSQDRGVNGYTF
TRBJ2-7 | - | - | TRBV6-1 | 15 | TGTGCCAGCAGTGTTAGTGCAGGGATGGCGATGGAGCAGTACTTC | CASSVSAGMAMEQYF
TRBJ1-2 | - | TRBD1 | TRBV5-1 | 15 | TGCGCCAGCAGCCTGACAGGGGAGGCTAACTATGGCTACACCTTC | CASSLTGEANYGYTF
TRBJ2-3 | - | TRBD1 | TRBV6-5 | 14 | TGTGCCAGCACCGTGACAGGGTTCGAAGATACGCAGTATTTT | CASTVTGFEDTQYF
TRBJ2-1 | - | TRBD2 | TRBV30 | 16 | TGTGCCTGGAGTGTCTGGACTAGCGGGAACTACAATGAGCAGTTCTTC | CAWSVWTSGNYNEQFF
TRBJ2-5 | - | - | TRBV2 | 15 | TGTGCCAGCAGGGAGGGAGTAGGGGGGGAAGAGACCCAGTACTTC | CASREGVGGEETQYF
TRBJ1-1 | - | - | TRBV10-3 | 13 | TGTGCCATCGGTTACAGGGTGGGAACTGAAGCTTTCTTT | CAIGYRVGTEAFF
TRBJ1-2 | once | - | TRBV6-1 | 13 | TGTGCCAGCAGACAGGGCGGGGGGTATGGCTACACCTTC | CASRQGGGYGYTF
TRBJ1-5 | - | TRBD1 | TRBV2 | 17 | TGTGCCAGCAGTGTAGGGACAGGGAGAAGGGGAAATCAGCCCCAGCATTTT | CASSVGTGRRGNQPQHF
TRBJ2-3 | - | TRBD1 | TRBV11-2 | 18 | TGTGCCAGCAGCTCTGGGCGACAAGAAGGACAGGGCACAGATACGCAGTATTTT | CASSSGRQEGQGTDTQYF
TRBJ1-5 | - | TRBD1 | TRBV27 | 16 | TGTGCCAGCAGGACAGCCGGGACAGGGGGCCCTCAGCCCCAGCATTTT | CASRTAGTGGPQPQHF
TRBJ2-3 | - | TRBD1 | TRBV30 | 14 | TGTGCCTGGACTCAGGGGGTCCACACAGATACGCAGTATTTT | CAWTQGVHTDTQYF
TRBJ2-5 | - | - | TRBV4-1 | 16 | TGCGCCAGCAGCCAAGGAGGGGGGGGACGGGGAGAGACCCAGTACTTC | CASSQGGGGRGETQYF
TRBJ1-4 | - | - | TRBV5-1 | 14 | TGCGCCAGCAGCTGGGGGGGGTCAGGAGAAAAACTGTTTTTT | CASSWGGSGEKLFF
TRBJ2-7 | - | - | TRBV28 | 14 | TGTGCCAGCAGTTGGCTGGAGGGCCTTGGCGAGCAGTACTTC | CASSWLEGLGEQYF
TRBJ2-2 | - | TRBD1 | TRBV28 | 13 | TGTGCCAGCCAGACAGGGACCACCGGGGAGCTGTTTTTT | CASQTGTTGELFF
TRBJ2-3 | once | - | TRBV6-5 | 15 | TGTGCCAGCAGCTTCTCGGGGTTATTGACAGATACGCAGTATTTT | CASSFSGLLTDTQYF
TRBJ1-5 | - | - | TRBV2 | 17 | TGTGCCAGCAGTGAAGCGCTTCGAGGGCCCAACAATCAGCCCCAGCATTTT | CASSEALRGPNNQPQHF
TRBJ2-2 | once | - | TRBV12-5 | 13 | TGTGCTAGTGGTTTGCGGGGTACCGGGGAGCTGTTTTTT | CASGLRGTGELFF
TRBJ2-6 | - | - | TRBV6-5 | 14 | TGTGCCAGCACGAGGGGGTCTGGGGCCAACGTCCTGACTTTC | CASTRGSGANVLTF
TRBJ2-5 | - | - | TRBV7-2 | 14 | TGTGCCAGCAGCTTAGTGGCCCAGCAAGAGACCCAGTACTTC | CASSLVAQQETQYF
TRBJ2-5 | once | TRBD1 | TRBV5-1 | 14 | TGCGCCAGCAGACCGTCAACAGGGGTGGAGACCCAGTACTTC | CASRPSTGVETQYF
TRBJ1-6 | few | - | TRBV6-5 | 15 | TGTGCCAGCAGACGAGGGAGCTCCTATAATTCACCCCTCCACTTT | CASRRGSSYNSPLHF
TRBJ2-7 | - | - | TRBV28 | 14 | TGTGCCAGCAGTACTCTAGAAAGTATTTACGAGCAGTACTTC | CASSTLESIYEQYF